Listed below are T cell receptor beta chains from one sample, sequenced in a study of T cell changes during pregnancy in multiple sclerosis. Profiling relied on immunoSEQ multiplex PCR, and the TCRdb table lists in-frame clones only, not all of them. The data show around 50,000 clones, more than 85% seen once. The sequencing used CD8+ T cells from peripheral blood mononuclear cells, collected in the first trimester of pregnancy. These receptors all come from a female donor with multiple sclerosis, enrolled in a pregnancy study. Each CDR3 is given with its conserved first and last residue. D genes are given only for firm matches. Where a row states a size, it is once, few, many or the class of an expanded clone; other rows omit it.

d_gene,j_gene,abundance,v_gene,CDR3nt,CDR3aa
.,TRBJ1-1,.,TRBV19,TGTGCCAGTAGTCTAAAGATGAACACTGAAGCTTTCTTT,CASSLKMNTEAFF
.,TRBJ1-5,.,TRBV27,TGTGCCAGCAGTTTATCGATGCGGAATAGCAATCAGCCCCAGCATTTT,CASSLSMRNSNQPQHF
.,TRBJ1-3,.,TRBV13,TGTGCCAGCAGAGAAAGGACAGAAAACTCTGGAAACACCATATATTTT,CASRERTENSGNTIYF
.,TRBJ2-3,.,TRBV15,TGTGCCACCAGCAGAGGAGTTAGCACAGATACGCAGTATTTT,CATSRGVSTDTQYF
.,TRBJ1-4,.,TRBV7-9,TGTGCCAGCAGCTCGGCAACTAATGAAAAACTGTTTTTT,CASSSATNEKLFF
TRBD1,TRBJ1-2,once,TRBV27,TGTGCCAGCAGTTTATACAGGGGAGCGGATGGCTACACCTTC,CASSLYRGADGYTF
.,TRBJ2-3,.,TRBV7-3,TGTGCCAGCAGCTTAACGGGGGGGGCCGATACGCAGTATTTT,CASSLTGGADTQYF
TRBD1,TRBJ2-1,once,TRBV19,TGTGCCAGTAGTATGGTGACAGGGCCATACAATGAGCAGTTCTTC,CASSMVTGPYNEQFF
TRBD1,TRBJ2-1,.,TRBV2,TGTGCCAGCAGCCCGGGACAGGGCTACAATGAGCAGTTCTTC,CASSPGQGYNEQFF
TRBD1,TRBJ2-7,.,TRBV7-9,TGTGCCAGCAGCTCCCAGGGGGCTGCCTACGAGCAGTACTTC,CASSSQGAAYEQYF
.,TRBJ1-5,.,TRBV25-1,TGTGCCAGCAGTGAATCTGAGGGCAATCAGCCCCAGCATTTT,CASSESEGNQPQHF
.,TRBJ1-2,.,TRBV21-1,TGTGCCAGCAGCACGTGGGGGAGGGTTCGGACAGGGTGGAATGGCTACACCTTC,CASSTWGRVRTGWNGYTF
TRBD1,TRBJ1-1,.,TRBV9,TGTGCCAGCAGCTCTTCCGGGGACAGGGGGACTGAAGCTTTCTTT,CASSSSGDRGTEAFF
.,TRBJ2-3,.,TRBV5-6,TGTGCCAGCAGCTTGATGGTGGCTAGCCCTAGCACAGATACGCAGTATTTT,CASSLMVASPSTDTQYF
TRBD2,TRBJ2-1,.,TRBV5-4,TGTGCCAGCAGCTGGAGGCGGGAGGTCTACAATGAGCAGTTCTTC,CASSWRREVYNEQFF
.,TRBJ1-5,.,TRBV6-6,TGTGCCAGCAGTGCAGGGGTCTTGAGCAATCAGCCCCAGCATTTT,CASSAGVLSNQPQHF
TRBD1,TRBJ1-5,once,TRBV19,TGTGCCAGTAGTGATGTCGAAACAGGGGTTTATAGCAATCAGCCCCAGCATTTT,CASSDVETGVYSNQPQHF
.,TRBJ1-2,.,TRBV6-5,TGTGCCAGCAGCCAACAGGGTGACTATGGCTACACCTTC,CASSQQGDYGYTF
TRBD2,TRBJ2-1,.,TRBV13,TGTGCCAGCAGCTCAATAGCGGGAGGGCTGTCCTACAATGAGCAGTTCTTC,CASSSIAGGLSYNEQFF
.,TRBJ2-3,.,TRBV12-5,TGTGCTAGTGGTCTAGCGGATACGCAGTATTTT,CASGLADTQYF
.,TRBJ2-7,.,TRBV15,TGTGCCACCAGCGAGGGACTGTCCTACGAGCAGTACTTC,CATSEGLSYEQYF
.,TRBJ1-1,once,TRBV4-1,TGCGCCAGCAGCCCCGAACCGGGACAAGTGAACACTGAAGCTTTCTTT,CASSPEPGQVNTEAFF
.,TRBJ2-3,.,TRBV5-1,TGCGCCAGCAGCTTGGTTGTGACAGGCACAGATACGCAGTATTTT,CASSLVVTGTDTQYF
.,TRBJ2-7,.,TRBV13,TGTGCCAGCAGCAAGATAATCAGCTCCTACGAGCAGTACTTC,CASSKIISSYEQYF
.,TRBJ2-7,.,TRBV10-3,TGTGCCATCAGTGAATTAGTTCTCTACGAGCAGTACTTC,CAISELVLYEQYF
TRBD1,TRBJ1-1,.,TRBV10-2,TGCGCCAGCAGCCAAACAGGGGCCACTGAAGCTTTCTTT,CASSQTGATEAFF
TRBD1,TRBJ2-1,.,TRBV4-3,TGCGCCAGCAGCCCCCGGGGACAGGGGGCGATTACCAATGAGCAGTTCTTC,CASSPRGQGAITNEQFF
.,TRBJ2-7,.,TRBV28,TGTGCCAGCAGTTTACAGGGGACATCCTACGAGCAGTACTTC,CASSLQGTSYEQYF
TRBD2,TRBJ2-1,.,TRBV19,TGTGCCAGTATCCCCGGAACTAGCGGGAGGAATGAGCAGTTCTTC,CASIPGTSGRNEQFF
TRBD2,TRBJ2-1,.,TRBV7-9,TGTGCCAGCAGCTGGGGGGGGGACAATGAGCAGTTCTTC,CASSWGGDNEQFF
.,TRBJ1-1,.,TRBV27,TGTGCCAGCAGTTTAGGTGCAGGCATCACTGAAGCTTTCTTT,CASSLGAGITEAFF
TRBD1,TRBJ2-6,.,TRBV11-3,TGTGCCAGCAGCCCCGGACAGGGGGCGTTTGGGGCCAACGTCCTGACTTTC,CASSPGQGAFGANVLTF
TRBD2,TRBJ2-3,.,TRBV27,TGTGCCAGTCGGATAGCGGGAGGGCCCCCGAATACGCAGTATTTT,CASRIAGGPPNTQYF
TRBD1,TRBJ1-1,.,TRBV19,TGTGCCAGTAGTAGCGGGACAGGGTTCACTGAAGCTTTCTTT,CASSSGTGFTEAFF
TRBD1,TRBJ2-7,.,TRBV5-4,TGTGCCAGCAGCTTGTTCGGGACAGCCAACGAGCAGTACTTC,CASSLFGTANEQYF
TRBD2,TRBJ2-4,.,TRBV25-1,TGTGCCAGCAGTGAATTGAGTCTAGCGGGGGGGGACATTCAGTACTTC,CASSELSLAGGDIQYF
.,TRBJ1-1,.,TRBV10-1,TGCGCCAGCAGTCCCTCAGGGTCGGTGGCTGAAGCTTTCTTT,CASSPSGSVAEAFF